This T cell receptor beta chain is drawn from a study of memory CD8 T cells in hepatitis C reinfection. The wider study: Late/post reinfection sampling occurred 12 to 24 weeks after detected reinfection.

Notes on this clone: Other nucleotide sequences in the sample specify the same CDR3.

The time point denotes: late/post reinfection, 12 to 24 weeks after detection. No in vitro expansion preceded TCR sequencing of the sorted cells. At all three reinfection time points, viable CD3+ CD8+ CD45RO- cells from a couple of donors served as controls. This table comes from immunoSEQ multiplex PCR, and its TCRdb copy is limited to in-frame clones, with some not included. The table records approximately 46,000 clones, roughly 89% of them present only once. The CDR3 has 15 residues. Germline V gene data show CDR1 as SGHVS and CDR2 as FQNEAQ. Trimming took 6 bases from V and 2 from J; bases not matched to a gene: 10.

The receptor was isolated from a young man with hepatitis C virus infection. Sequencing was carried out using naive CD8+ T cells sorted from blood. The rearrangement joins TRBV7-8 to TRBJ2-7; 7 positions match TRBD1. The CDR3 loop reads CASSRGGGPAYEQYF. In nucleotides, the CDR3 is TGTGCCAGCAGTAGAGGGGGCGGGCCCGCCTACGAGCAGTACTTC.